Shown below are 6 T cell receptor beta chains from a single sample sequenced in a study of cytomegalovirus exposure and HLA in healthy donors. Both 60 Vbeta primers and 13 Jbeta primers went into the PCR. Here immunoSEQ multiplex PCR was the method, and the copy in TCRdb shows in-frame clones only, minus some. Recorded for this sample: tens of thousands of clones. The material sequenced was PBMCs. The origin of the receptors is a middle-aged woman in good health and CMV-seropositive.

CDR3 residues: CASRTQGSSEQYF. The CDR3 DNA is TGTGCCAGCAGAACTCAGGGGTCCAGCGAGCAGTACTTC. J is TRBJ2-7 and V is TRBV6-5; D is perhaps TRBD1 (6 bases). Between the trimmed V and J ends, which lost 6 bases and 6 bases, there was a span of 15 bases. This CDR3 has 13 amino acids. CDR1 is MNHEY, CDR2 SVGAGI, per germline.

This chain links TRBV11-2 with TRBJ1-1; 7 bases match TRBD1. The V segment lost 5 bases and the J segment 1 base; nucleotides outside the gene matches: 4. The CDR3 consists of 14 residues. Germline lookup yields CDR1 SGHAT and CDR2 FQNNGV. CDR3 nucleotides: TGTGCCAGCAGCCCGGACAGGAGGAACACTGAAGCTTTCTTT. Translating gives CASSPDRRNTEAFF.

V is TRBV5-1 and J is TRBJ1-1; 8 bases are shared with TRBD1. The V segment lost 0 bases and the J segment 2 bases; nucleotides outside the gene matches: 9. This CDR3 spans 17 amino acids. CDR1 is SGHRS and CDR2 is YFSETQ in the germline V gene. CDR3 loop: CASSLVEYRGSNTEAFF. CDR3 nucleotide sequence: TGCGCCAGCAGCTTGGTAGAATACAGGGGGAGCAACACTGAAGCTTTCTTT.

The CDR3 DNA is TGCGCCAGCAGCAATGACAGGGACAACTCCTACGAGCAGTACTTC. It encodes CASSNDRDNSYEQYF. This chain links TRBV5-1 with TRBJ2-7, with 7 nucleotides matching TRBD1. The ends lost 4 bases at V and 0 bases at J; junction bases unmatched: 7. Germline V gene data show CDR1 as SGHRS and CDR2 as YFSETQ. The CDR3 sequence is 15 residues long. The full variable domain, its missing parts supplied by reference TRBV5-1 and TRBJ2-7, is KAGVTQTPRYLIKTRGQQVTLSCSPISGHRSVSWYQQTPGQGLQFLFEYFSETQRNKGNFPGRFSGRQFSNSRSEMNVSTLELGDSALYLCASSNDRDNSYEQYFGPGTRLTVT.

The rearrangement joins TRBV7-9 to TRBJ1-1; tentative D call: TRBD1 (6 bases). Trimming left V 5 bases short and J 7 bases short, with 23 bases between. Germline CDR1 is SEHNR and CDR2 is FQNEAQ (reference sequence). This CDR3 is 16 amino acids long. CDR3: CASSPDRQGRTFEAFF. The CDR3 region has the DNA TGTGCCAGCAGCCCCGACCGCCAGGGGCGGACATTTGAAGCTTTCTTT.

This chain connects TRBV10-3 to TRBJ1-5; 8 positions match TRBD1. The germline V gene has CDR1 ENHRY and CDR2 SYGVKD. The CDR3 has 14 residues. V lost 6 bases and J lost 6; bases outside the gene matches: 7. The CDR3 is CAISQQGGSQPQHF. The DNA for the CDR3 is TGTGCCATCAGCCAACAGGGGGGCAGTCAGCCCCAGCATTTT.